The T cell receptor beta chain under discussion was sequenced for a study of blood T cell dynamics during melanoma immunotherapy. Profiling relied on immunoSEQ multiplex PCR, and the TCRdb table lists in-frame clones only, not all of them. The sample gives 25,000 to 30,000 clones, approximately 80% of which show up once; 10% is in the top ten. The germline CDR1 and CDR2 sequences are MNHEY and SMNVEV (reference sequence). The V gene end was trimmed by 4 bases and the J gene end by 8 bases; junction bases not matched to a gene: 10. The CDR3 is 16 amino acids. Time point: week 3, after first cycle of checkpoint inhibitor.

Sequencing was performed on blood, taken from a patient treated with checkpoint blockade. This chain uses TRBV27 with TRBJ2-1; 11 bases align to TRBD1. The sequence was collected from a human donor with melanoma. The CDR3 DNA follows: TGTGCCAGCAGTTATCGCCGGGACAGGGGGTACTATGAGCAGTTCTTC. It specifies CASSYRRDRGYYEQFF.